These 27 T cell receptor beta chains were sequenced from one sample in a study of shared clonotypes between healthy human individuals. Only in-frame clones appear in the TCRdb table, and some are missing; sequencing was by immunoSEQ multiplex PCR. The sample lists 2 million to 3 million clones; approximately 94% were seen once. Sequenced sample: naive CD4+ T cells from PBMCs. The subset is: CD45RA+ positively selected. These receptors were collected from a man aged 18 to 30 in good health. Some clones in this sample may be carry-over from other donors' samples.

The rearrangement uses TRBV5-6 and TRBJ2-7, with 8 bases identical to TRBD2. The CDR3 has 14 amino acids. V shed 5 bases, J shed 6 bases, and the junction held 10 bases outside the gene matches. In germline, CDR1 is SGHDT, CDR2 YYEEEE. This chain's CDR3 is CASRFWREASEQYF. In nucleotides, the CDR3 is TGTGCCAGCAGGTTCTGGCGGGAGGCCTCCGAGCAGTACTTC.

V is TRBV28 and J is TRBJ1-5; D is ambiguous. The CDR3 spans 14 residues. CDR1 is MDHEN, CDR2 SYDVKM, per germline. The V and J ends lost 3 bases and 1 base respectively, with 7 bases between them. Written as DNA, the CDR3 is TGTGCCAGCAGTTTGGTGGTAAGCAATCAGCCCCAGCATTTT. Protein product: CASSLVVSNQPQHF. The entire variable domain, with the rest obtained from reference TRBV28 and TRBJ1-5, is as follows: DVKVTQSSRYLVKRTGEKVFLECVQDMDHENMFWYRQDPGLGLRLIYFSYDVKMKEKGDIPEGYSVSREKKERFSLILESASTNQTSMYLCASSLVVSNQPQHFGDGTRLSIL.

This clone appeared once. V gene TRBV27 combines with J gene TRBJ2-1; 11 bases map to TRBD1. This CDR3 has 16 amino acids. Germline V gene lookup returns CDR1 MNHEY and CDR2 SMNVEV (reference sequence). The junction had 10 bases not matched to a gene; V was cut back by 2 bases and J by 10 bases. In nucleotides, the CDR3 is TGTGCCAGCAGTTTACCCTATGGACAGGGGGCGAGGGAGCAGTTCTTC. Amino acids: CASSLPYGQGAREQFF.

V usage is TRBV4-2 and J usage is TRBJ2-3, with D uncertain. Trimming took off 1 base at V and 4 bases at J, with 3 bases between the two ends. Germline assignment: CDR1 LGHNA and CDR2 YNFKEQ. The CDR3 has 12 amino acids. In DNA, the CDR3 is TGTGCCAGCAGCCAAGGTTCAGATACGCAGTATTTT. Translating gives CASSQGSDTQYF.

V is TRBV13 and J is TRBJ1-4; 7 bases map to TRBD1. The junction had 7 bases not matched to a gene; V was cut back by 2 bases and J by 4 bases. CDR1 and CDR2 from the germline V gene are PRHDT and FYEKMQ (reference sequence). The CDR3 extends over 16 amino acids. CDR3: CASSLRLTGINEKLFF. In DNA form, the CDR3 reads TGTGCCAGCAGCTTAAGATTGACAGGGATTAATGAAAAACTGTTTTTT.

As regards this clone: Within the sample, other DNA sequences also encode this same CDR3. The chain joins TRBV28 to TRBJ1-5; a possible D gene is TRBD1 (5 bases). Germline V gene data show CDR1 as MDHEN and CDR2 as SYDVKM. The ends were cut back, 3 bases at V and 0 bases at J, with 9 bases in the middle. CDR3 size: 15 residues. CDR3: CASSLGGLSNQPQHF. The CDR3 DNA follows: TGTGCCAGCAGTTTGGGGGGTCTTAGCAATCAGCCCCAGCATTTT. Complete variable domain (other parts from reference TRBV28 and TRBJ1-5): DVKVTQSSRYLVKRTGEKVFLECVQDMDHENMFWYRQDPGLGLRLIYFSYDVKMKEKGDIPEGYSVSREKKERFSLILESASTNQTSMYLCASSLGGLSNQPQHFGDGTRLSIL.

The rearrangement links TRBV28 to TRBJ2-3, with TRBD2 identical over 9 bases. Losses at the gene ends were 6 bases for V and 7 bases for J; bases not matched to a gene: 5. In germline, CDR1 is MDHEN, CDR2 SYDVKM. This CDR3 contains 13 residues. In nucleotides, the CDR3 is TGTGCCAGCAGGACAGCGGGAGGTAATACGCAGTATTTT. It codes for CASRTAGGNTQYF.

This clone appeared once. V and J are TRBV6-5 and TRBJ1-2, with a possible D match to TRBD1 (6 bases). This CDR3 contains 15 residues. CDR1 is MNHEY, CDR2 SVGAGI, per germline. V was shortened by 6 bases and J by 4 bases, with 18 bases between the two germline ends. The CDR3 DNA is TGTGCCAGCAGCCTTCGAACAGGGAGTATCTATGGCTACACCTTC. As protein: CASSLRTGSIYGYTF.

The chain is built from TRBV5-1 and TRBJ2-3, with TRBD2 matching over 9 bases. The V segment lost 2 bases and the J segment 3 bases; nucleotides outside the gene matches: 7. CDR3 size: 16 residues. CDR1 and CDR2 from the germline V gene are SGHRS and YFSETQ. The CDR3 is CASSFTSGPVTDTQYF. As DNA, the CDR3 is TGCGCCAGCAGCTTCACTAGCGGGCCTGTAACAGATACGCAGTATTTT.

Concerning this clone itself: The same CDR3 is also encoded by other DNA sequences in this sample. The CDR3 region is CASSLSGSQETQYF. The CDR3 DNA follows: TGCGCCAGCAGCTTGTCTGGCTCACAAGAGACCCAGTACTTC. This chain uses TRBV5-1 with TRBJ2-5; D uncertain. Germline loops: CDR1 SGHRS, CDR2 YFSETQ. The CDR3 is 14 residues long. Deletions cut 1 base from V and 2 bases from J, with 9 bases between.

The count of this clone is one. The chain has TRBV4-3 and TRBJ2-2; 8 bases map to TRBD2. The CDR3 runs 15 residues. J was trimmed by 5 bases and V by 2 bases; bases with no gene match: 4. The germline V gene has CDR1 LGHNA and CDR2 YSLEER. The chain's CDR3 is CASSQLAGTTGELFF. The CDR3 DNA reads as TGCGCCAGCAGCCAACTAGCGGGTACTACCGGGGAGCTGTTTTTT.

This clone was observed once. In the same sample, other DNA sequences code for this CDR3. CDR3 DNA sequence: TGTGCCACCAGCAGAGACCGCGGAGTCTCCTACGAGCAGTACTTC. Protein sequence: CATSRDRGVSYEQYF. V gene TRBV15 combines with J gene TRBJ2-7; D not resolved. CDR3 length equals 15 residues. The germline gives CDR1 LNHNV, CDR2 YYDKDF (reference sequence). Trimming pared 0 bases from V and 0 bases from J, leaving 9 bases between.

The chain employs TRBV18 and TRBJ2-7; 12 bases are shared with TRBD2. The ends lost 2 bases at V and 5 bases at J; junction bases unmatched: 4. This CDR3 spans 15 amino acids. From germline, CDR1 is KGHSH and CDR2 LQKENI. This chain's CDR3 is CASSPERTSGNEQYF. The CDR3 coding sequence is TGTGCCAGCTCACCAGAGCGGACTAGCGGGAACGAGCAGTACTTC.

The chain employs TRBV5-6 and TRBJ2-1, with 8 bases lining up with TRBD2. Per the germline V gene, CDR1 is SGHDT and CDR2 is YYEEEE. The CDR3 contains 16 residues. V shed 0 bases and J 9 bases; nucleotides not matched to a gene: 11. CDR3 DNA: TGTGCCAGCAGCTTGGGACTAGCGTCACCACGAGGTGAGCAGTTCTTC. Its translation is CASSLGLASPRGEQFF.

The CDR3 coding sequence is TGCGCCAGCAGCTTGGGATCAGGTAGGATCTCCTACAATGAGCAGTTCTTC. Its protein is CASSLGSGRISYNEQFF. The V call is TRBV5-1, the J call TRBJ2-1; no clear D gene. CDR1 SGHRS and CDR2 YFSETQ come from the germline V gene. V was clipped by 0 bases and J by 0 bases, with 13 bases between them. This CDR3 region has 17 residues.

The chain combines TRBV11-2 with TRBJ1-5; D remains ambiguous. Trimming pared 1 base from V and 7 bases from J, leaving 8 bases between. This CDR3 spans 13 amino acids. Looked up from germline, CDR1 is SGHAT and CDR2 is FQNNGV. The CDR3 sequence: CASSLGAGQPQHF. The CDR3 nucleotides read TGTGCCAGCAGCTTAGGGGCGGGACAGCCCCAGCATTTT.

The table lists this clone with a count of one. V usage is TRBV11-2 and J usage is TRBJ2-2; tentatively, D is TRBD2 (5 bases). This CDR3 region has 16 residues. V gave up 3 bases and J gave up 5 bases, with 16 bases separating them. CDR1 SGHAT and CDR2 FQNNGV come from the germline V gene. CDR3 in amino acids: CASSFGVSQNTGELFF. The CDR3 nucleotides are TGTGCCAGCAGCTTCGGGGTTAGTCAGAATACCGGGGAGCTGTTTTTT.

This rearrangement joins TRBV4-1 to TRBJ2-2; 8 bases match TRBD2. V trimming: 0 bases; J trimming: 6 bases; junction bases outside the gene matches: 9. CDR3 length equals 17 residues. Germline V gene data show CDR1 as MGHRA and CDR2 as YSYEKL. Here the CDR3 reads CASSQDPNGRAPGELFF. In DNA form, the CDR3 reads TGCGCCAGCAGCCAAGATCCGAACGGGAGGGCACCCGGGGAGCTGTTTTTT.

This chain joins TRBV28 and TRBJ1-2, with D maybe TRBD1 (5 bases). The germline V gene encodes CDR1 MDHEN and CDR2 SYDVKM. The V and J ends lost 3 bases and 7 bases respectively, with 12 bases between them. This CDR3 region has 13 residues. In DNA form, the CDR3 reads TGTGCCAGCAGTTTTACAGGTGTAGGTGGCTACACCTTC. It translates to CASSFTGVGGYTF.

Worth noting for this clone: Additional DNA sequences in this sample encode the identical CDR3. The chain employs TRBV5-1 and TRBJ2-4, with a possible D match to TRBD1 (5 bases). The germline CDR1 and CDR2 sequences are SGHRS and YFSETQ. The CDR3 is made up of 13 amino acids. The germline V and J ends were trimmed by 0 bases and 5 bases, with 6 bases remaining between them. This CDR3 reads CASSLVGENIQYF. The CDR3 DNA reads TGCGCCAGCAGCTTGGTAGGGGAAAACATTCAGTACTTC.

The V gene is TRBV11-2, the J gene TRBJ1-1, with TRBD1 as a possible D gene (5 bases). V lost 2 bases, J lost 4 bases, and 8 bases lay in between. Germline CDR1 reads SGHAT; CDR2 reads FQNNGV. The CDR3 has 13 amino acids. DNA for the CDR3: TGTGCCAGCAGCTTATTGGGACCCACTGAAGCTTTCTTT. Its translation: CASSLLGPTEAFF.

The chain combines TRBV6-5 with TRBJ1-1, with a weak D call TRBD1 (5 bases). Trimming took 6 bases from V and 5 from J, leaving 16 bases between them. From germline, CDR1 is MNHEY and CDR2 SVGAGI. The CDR3 covers 14 residues. CDR3 amino acids: CASRLGQGETEAFF. The CDR3 DNA reads as TGTGCCAGCAGGCTGGGGCAAGGAGAAACTGAAGCTTTCTTT.

The chain links TRBV7-2 to TRBJ2-1; D is unclear. V was trimmed by 4 bases and J by 3 bases, leaving 10 bases between them. The CDR3 has 14 residues. Germline V CDR1 and CDR2: SGHTA, FQGNSA. The CDR3 spells CASSSGSFYNEQFF. Written as DNA, the CDR3 is TGTGCCAGCAGCTCAGGATCCTTCTACAATGAGCAGTTCTTC.

In the case of this clone: Different DNA sequences within this sample yield the same CDR3. CDR3 sequence reads: CASSLVAGGPTDTQYF. The CDR3 nucleotides read TGTGCCAGCAGCTTGGTGGCGGGAGGGCCGACAGATACGCAGTATTTT. This sequence joins TRBV5-6 and TRBJ2-3; 9 bases line up with TRBD2. The V gene end was trimmed by 0 bases and the J gene end by 3 bases; junction bases not matched to a gene: 5. Germline CDR1 reads SGHDT; CDR2 reads YYEEEE. The CDR3 runs to 16 residues.

In this sample, this clone turned up once. V is TRBV28 and J is TRBJ1-5, with D possibly TRBD1 on 5 matching bases. Germline loops: CDR1 MDHEN, CDR2 SYDVKM. V lost 6 bases and J lost 4, with 13 bases in between. The CDR3 is 14 residues long. DNA of the CDR3: TGTGCCAGCAGAGAACAGACAGTGAATCAGCCCCAGCATTTT. Encoded protein: CASREQTVNQPQHF.

The chain is built from TRBV7-8 and TRBJ1-4; D is perhaps TRBD1 (6 bases). Trimming removed 4 bases from V and 1 base from J, with 22 bases in between. In germline, CDR1 is SGHVS, CDR2 FQNEAQ. This CDR3 is built from 19 residues. CDR3 nucleotides: TGTGCCAGCAGCTCGCCTCCAATTGGGACATTTAAAACTAATGAAAAACTGTTTTTT. Translating it yields CASSSPPIGTFKTNEKLFF.

V usage is TRBV5-1 and J usage is TRBJ2-1; TRBD2 matches 9 bases. This CDR3 region has 16 residues. Trimming took 4 bases from V and 5 from J; bases not matched to a gene: 10. CDR1 and CDR2 from the germline V gene are SGHRS and YFSETQ. DNA for the CDR3: TGCGCCAGCAGCCCTAGGGTAGCGGGAGTGGACAATGAGCAGTTCTTC. Encoded protein: CASSPRVAGVDNEQFF.